This TCR beta chain was observed in a study of T cell repertoires in cytomegalovirus infection. Overall study context: Well-studied HLA-B-restricted CMV epitopes were used in the study alongside recently identified HLA-C-restricted ones. Public TCR beta signatures provided an indication of both CMV infection and a matching HLA type.

Trimming took off 5 bases at V and 5 bases at J, with 15 bases between the two ends. From germline, CDR1 is SEHNR and CDR2 FQNEAQ (reference sequence). There are 15 residues in the CDR3. TCRdb processed the reads anew with MiXCR; each CDR3 protein has one entry. This sample carries a few hundred thousand distinct CDR3 sequences, under 45% of them seen once, and the ten largest clones take 48%. The study's findings and limits: HLA-C-restricted, CMV-specific TCR beta clonotypes were dominant ex vivo. Individuals carrying CMV plus the relevant HLA were identified by cumulative frequency of public TCR beta families.

With respect to this clonotype: Its antigen is still unknown.

This receptor was identified in a human donor in good health (CMV status not recorded). Some clones in this sample may be carry-over from other donors' samples. Here the sequenced sample was cultured PBMCs, taken from culture after CMV antigen stimulation. This chain links TRBV7-9 with TRBJ1-4, with TRBD1 as a possible D gene (6 bases). CDR3 sequence (DNA): TGTGCCAGCAGCCGCCCGGGGGGGGCGAATGAAAAACTGTTTTTT. Amino acid sequence: CASSRPGGANEKLFF. The full variable domain, rest sourced from reference TRBV7-9 and TRBJ1-4, is DTGVSQNPRHKITKRGQNVTFRCDPISEHNRLYWYRQTLGQGPEFLTYFQNEAQLEKSRLLSDRFSAERPKGSFSTLEIQRTEQGDSAMYLCASSRPGGANEKLFFGSGTQLSVL.